The 3 T cell receptor beta chains below come from one sample, sequenced in a study of post-analysis software for immune sequencing data. Whole-study results and caveats: The study found TRBV5-6, TRBV5-1 and TRBV20-1 among a few TRBV segments more frequent in patients than controls.

For these receptors, no antigen is known. The library was made from cDNA and included unique molecular identifiers. TCRdb used MiXCR to reprocess the PCR reads, holding one entry per CDR3 protein. Here the sample spans 400,000 to 500,000 distinct CDR3 sequences, approximately 42% being singletons. The sample consisted of blood. Every receptor here comes from a girl aged 2-10 years with multiple sclerosis.

The V gene is TRBV5-5, the J gene TRBJ2-6, with 8 bases fitting TRBD1. The CDR3 spans 17 residues. CDR1 and CDR2 from the germline V gene are SGHKS and YYEKEE (reference sequence). The V segment lost 5 bases and the J segment 4 bases; nucleotides outside the gene matches: 11. The CDR3 DNA reads TGTGCCAGCAGTCGACAGGGGCTGAGGGACGGGGCCAACGTCCTGACTTTC. Translating it yields CASSRQGLRDGANVLTF.

In its sample, this clonotype was seen a few times. This chain uses TRBV6-2 or TRBV6-3 with TRBJ2-7; the match to TRBD2 covers 10 bases. Germline assignment: CDR1 MNHEY and CDR2 SVGEGT. The V gene end was trimmed by 8 bases and the J gene end by 5 bases; junction bases not matched to a gene: 6. This CDR3 is built from 13 residues. The DNA of the CDR3 is TGTGCCAGCCCTAGCGGGAGCATCCACGAGCAGTACTTC. Amino acids: CASPSGSIHEQYF.

This chain joins TRBV3-1 and TRBJ2-7; D is unclear. Gene TRBJ2-5 matches the end of the DNA better, so the J call may be wrong. CDR3 length: 13 residues. Germline loops: CDR1 LGHDT, CDR2 YNNKEL (reference sequence). The CDR3 bases are TGTGCCAGCAGCCAAACTGCGCCGGAGACCCAGTACTTC. Protein product: CASSQTAPETQYF.